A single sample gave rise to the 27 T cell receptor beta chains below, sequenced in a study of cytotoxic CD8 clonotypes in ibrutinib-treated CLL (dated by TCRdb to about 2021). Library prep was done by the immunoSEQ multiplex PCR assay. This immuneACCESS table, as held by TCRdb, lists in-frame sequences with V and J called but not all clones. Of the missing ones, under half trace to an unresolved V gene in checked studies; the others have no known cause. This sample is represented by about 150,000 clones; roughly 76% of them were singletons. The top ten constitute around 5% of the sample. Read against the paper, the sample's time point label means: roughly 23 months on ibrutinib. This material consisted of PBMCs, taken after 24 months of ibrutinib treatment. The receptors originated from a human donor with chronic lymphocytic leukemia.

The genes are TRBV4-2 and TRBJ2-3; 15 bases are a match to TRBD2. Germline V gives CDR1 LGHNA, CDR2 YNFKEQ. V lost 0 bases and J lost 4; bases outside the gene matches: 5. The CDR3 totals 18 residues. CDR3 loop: CASSQDRGLAGGPDTQYF. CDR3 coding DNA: TGTGCCAGCAGCCAAGATCGGGGACTAGCGGGGGGACCAGATACGCAGTATTTT.

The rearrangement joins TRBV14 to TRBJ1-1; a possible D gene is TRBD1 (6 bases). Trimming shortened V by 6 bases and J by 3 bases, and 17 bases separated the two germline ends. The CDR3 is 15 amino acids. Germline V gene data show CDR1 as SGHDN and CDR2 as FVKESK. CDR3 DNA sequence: TGTGCCAGCAGACCAACCGGGCAGGGGCACACTGAAGCTTTCTTT. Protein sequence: CASRPTGQGHTEAFF.

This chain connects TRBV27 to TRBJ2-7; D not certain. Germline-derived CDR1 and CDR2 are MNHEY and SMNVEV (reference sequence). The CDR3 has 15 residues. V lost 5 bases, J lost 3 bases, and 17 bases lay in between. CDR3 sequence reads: CASSPGFSKHYEQYF. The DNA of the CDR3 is TGTGCCAGCAGTCCCGGTTTTTCCAAACACTACGAGCAGTACTTC.

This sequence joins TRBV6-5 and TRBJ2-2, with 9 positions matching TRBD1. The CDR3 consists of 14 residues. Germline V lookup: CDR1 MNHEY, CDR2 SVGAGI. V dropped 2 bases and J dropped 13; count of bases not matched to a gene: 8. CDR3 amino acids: CASSYGTGQGRLFF. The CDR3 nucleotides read TGTGCCAGCAGTTACGGAACGGGACAGGGCCGGCTGTTTTTT.

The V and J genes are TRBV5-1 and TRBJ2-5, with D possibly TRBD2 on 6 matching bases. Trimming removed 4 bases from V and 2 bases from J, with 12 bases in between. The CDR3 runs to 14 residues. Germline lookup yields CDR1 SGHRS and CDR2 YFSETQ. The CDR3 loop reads CASSPSGGQETQYF. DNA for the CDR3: TGCGCCAGCAGCCCGTCCGGGGGTCAAGAGACCCAGTACTTC. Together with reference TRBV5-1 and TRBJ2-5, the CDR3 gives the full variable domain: KAGVTQTPRYLIKTRGQQVTLSCSPISGHRSVSWYQQTPGQGLQFLFEYFSETQRNKGNFPGRFSGRQFSNSRSEMNVSTLELGDSALYLCASSPSGGQETQYFGPGTRLLVL.

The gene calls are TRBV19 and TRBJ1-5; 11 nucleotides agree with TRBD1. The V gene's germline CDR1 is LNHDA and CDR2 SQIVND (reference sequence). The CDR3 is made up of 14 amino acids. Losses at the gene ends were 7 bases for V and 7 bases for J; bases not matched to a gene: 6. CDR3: CASTPGQGVQPQHF. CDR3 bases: TGTGCCAGTACCCCGGGACAGGGGGTCCAGCCCCAGCATTTT.

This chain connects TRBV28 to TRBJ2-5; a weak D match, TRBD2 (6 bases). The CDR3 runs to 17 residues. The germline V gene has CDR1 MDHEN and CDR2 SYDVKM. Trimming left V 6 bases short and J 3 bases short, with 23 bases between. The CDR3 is CASSLRLATMGEETQYF. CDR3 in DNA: TGTGCCAGCAGCTTAAGGCTAGCGACTATGGGAGAAGAGACCCAGTACTTC.

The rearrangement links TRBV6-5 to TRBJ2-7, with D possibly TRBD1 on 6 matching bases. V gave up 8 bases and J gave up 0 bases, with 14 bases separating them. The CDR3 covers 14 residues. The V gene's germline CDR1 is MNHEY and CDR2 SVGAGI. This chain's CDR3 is CASVARGRSYEQYF. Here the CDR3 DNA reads TGTGCCAGCGTTGCCAGGGGCCGCTCCTACGAGCAGTACTTC.

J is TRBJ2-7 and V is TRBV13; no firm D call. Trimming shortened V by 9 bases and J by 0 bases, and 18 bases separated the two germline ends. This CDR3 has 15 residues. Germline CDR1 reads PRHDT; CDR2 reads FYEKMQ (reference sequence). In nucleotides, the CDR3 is TGTGCCAGTCGCATATTTCTCAGGAGCTCCTACGAGCAGTACTTC. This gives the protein CASRIFLRSSYEQYF.

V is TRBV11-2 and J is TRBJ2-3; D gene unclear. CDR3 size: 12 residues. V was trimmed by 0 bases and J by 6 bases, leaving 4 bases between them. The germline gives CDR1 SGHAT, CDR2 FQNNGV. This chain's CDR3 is CASSLEADTQYF. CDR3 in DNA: TGTGCCAGCAGCTTAGAGGCGGATACGCAGTATTTT.

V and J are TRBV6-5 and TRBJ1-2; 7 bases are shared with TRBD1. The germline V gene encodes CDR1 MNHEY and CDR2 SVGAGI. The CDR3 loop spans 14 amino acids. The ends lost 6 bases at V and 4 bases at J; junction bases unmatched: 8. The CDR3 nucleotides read TGTGCCAGCAGCCGGACAGGCCGGCCCTATGGCTACACCTTC. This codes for CASSRTGRPYGYTF.

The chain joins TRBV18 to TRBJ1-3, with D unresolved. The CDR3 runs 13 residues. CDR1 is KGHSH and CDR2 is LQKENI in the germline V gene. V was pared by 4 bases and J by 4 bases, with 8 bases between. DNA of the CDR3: TGTGCCAGCTCACGATTGGAGGGAAACACCATATATTTT. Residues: CASSRLEGNTIYF.

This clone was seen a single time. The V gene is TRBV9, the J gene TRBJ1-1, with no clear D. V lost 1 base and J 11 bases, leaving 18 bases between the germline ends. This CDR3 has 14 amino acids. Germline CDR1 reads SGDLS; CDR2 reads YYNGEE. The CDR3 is CASSVPPEPQEAFF. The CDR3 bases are TGTGCCAGCAGCGTACCTCCCGAACCGCAGGAGGCTTTCTTT.

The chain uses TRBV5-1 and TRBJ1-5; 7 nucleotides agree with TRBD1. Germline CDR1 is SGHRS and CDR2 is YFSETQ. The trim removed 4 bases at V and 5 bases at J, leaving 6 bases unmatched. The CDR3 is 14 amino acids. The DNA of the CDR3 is TGCGCCAGCAGCCCTGGACAGGAAGATCAGCCCCAGCATTTT. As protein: CASSPGQEDQPQHF.

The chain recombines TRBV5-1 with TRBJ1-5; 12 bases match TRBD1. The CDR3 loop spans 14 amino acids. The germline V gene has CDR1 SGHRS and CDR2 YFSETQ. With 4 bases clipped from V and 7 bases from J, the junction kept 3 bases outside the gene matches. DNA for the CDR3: TGCGCCAGCAGCACCGGGACAGGGGGCCAGCCCCAGCATTTT. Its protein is CASSTGTGGQPQHF.

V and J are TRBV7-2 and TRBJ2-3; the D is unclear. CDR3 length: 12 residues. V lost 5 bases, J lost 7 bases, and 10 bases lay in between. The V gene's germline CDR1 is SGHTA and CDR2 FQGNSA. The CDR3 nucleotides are TGTGCCAGCAGCCCCGGGCCTTATACGCAGTATTTT. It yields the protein CASSPGPYTQYF.

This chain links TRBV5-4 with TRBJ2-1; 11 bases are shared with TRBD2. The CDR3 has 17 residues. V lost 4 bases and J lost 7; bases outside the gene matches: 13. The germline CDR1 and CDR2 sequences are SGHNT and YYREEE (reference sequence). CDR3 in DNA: TGTGCCAGCAGCGCAAAGTGGGGGACTAGCGGACAGAATGAGCAGTTCTTC. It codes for CASSAKWGTSGQNEQFF.

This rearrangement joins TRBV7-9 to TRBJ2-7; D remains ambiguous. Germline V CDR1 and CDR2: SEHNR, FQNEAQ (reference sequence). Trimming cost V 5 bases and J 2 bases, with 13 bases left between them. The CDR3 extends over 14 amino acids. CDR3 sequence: CASSTRAPTYEQYF. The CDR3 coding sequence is TGTGCCAGCAGCACCCGGGCCCCGACCTACGAGCAGTACTTC.

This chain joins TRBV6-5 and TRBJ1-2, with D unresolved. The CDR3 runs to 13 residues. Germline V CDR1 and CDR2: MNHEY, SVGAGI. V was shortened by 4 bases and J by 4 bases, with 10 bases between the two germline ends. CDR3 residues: CASSSTWGYGYTF. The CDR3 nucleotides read TGTGCCAGCAGTTCGACATGGGGCTATGGCTACACCTTC.

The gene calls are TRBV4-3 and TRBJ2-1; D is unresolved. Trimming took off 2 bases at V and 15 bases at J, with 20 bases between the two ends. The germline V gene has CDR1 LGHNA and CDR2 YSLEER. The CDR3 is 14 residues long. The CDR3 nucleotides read TGCGCCAGCAGCCAAAGTGAGGACCCCCTGGATCCGTTCTTC. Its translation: CASSQSEDPLDPFF.

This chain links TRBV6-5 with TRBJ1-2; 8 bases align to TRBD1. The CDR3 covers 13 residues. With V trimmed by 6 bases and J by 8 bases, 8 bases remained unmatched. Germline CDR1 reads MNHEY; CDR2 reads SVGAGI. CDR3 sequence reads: CASRTTGAGGYTF. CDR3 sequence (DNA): TGTGCCAGCAGGACGACAGGGGCCGGGGGCTACACCTTC.

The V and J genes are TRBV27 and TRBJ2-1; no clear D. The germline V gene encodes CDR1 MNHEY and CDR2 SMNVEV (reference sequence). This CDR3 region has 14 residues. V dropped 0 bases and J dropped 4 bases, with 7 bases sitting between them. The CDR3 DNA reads TGTGCCAGCAGTTTATCGACGGTATACAATGAGCAGTTCTTC. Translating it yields CASSLSTVYNEQFF.

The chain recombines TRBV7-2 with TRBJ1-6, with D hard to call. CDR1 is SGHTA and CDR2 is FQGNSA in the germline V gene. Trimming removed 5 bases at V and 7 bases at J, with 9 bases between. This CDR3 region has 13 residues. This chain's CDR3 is CASSPMPNSPLHF. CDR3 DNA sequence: TGTGCCAGCAGCCCAATGCCCAATTCACCCCTCCACTTT. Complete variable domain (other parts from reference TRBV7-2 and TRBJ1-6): GAGVSQSPSNKVTEKGKDVELRCDPISGHTALYWYRQSLGQGLEFLIYFQGNSAPDKSGLPSDRFSAERTGGSVSTLTIQRTQQEDSAVYLCASSPMPNSPLHFGNGTRLTVT.

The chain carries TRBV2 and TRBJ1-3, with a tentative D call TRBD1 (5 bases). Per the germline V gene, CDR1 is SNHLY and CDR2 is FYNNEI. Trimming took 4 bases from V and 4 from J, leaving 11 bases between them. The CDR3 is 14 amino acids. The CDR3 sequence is CASSVVREGNTIYF. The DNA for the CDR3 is TGTGCCAGCAGTGTTGTCAGGGAGGGAAACACCATATATTTT.

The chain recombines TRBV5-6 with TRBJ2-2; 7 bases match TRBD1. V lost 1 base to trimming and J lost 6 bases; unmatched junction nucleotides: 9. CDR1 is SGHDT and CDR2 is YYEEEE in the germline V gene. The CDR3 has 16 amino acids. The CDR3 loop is CASSLPADRDAGELFF. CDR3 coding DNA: TGTGCCAGCAGCTTGCCCGCCGACAGGGACGCCGGGGAGCTGTTTTTT. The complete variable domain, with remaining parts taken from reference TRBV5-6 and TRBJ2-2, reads DAGVTQSPTHLIKTRGQQVTLRCSPKSGHDTVSWYQQALGQGPQFIFQYYEEEERQRGNFPDRFSGHQFPNYSSELNVNALLLGDSALYLCASSLPADRDAGELFFGEGSRLTVL.

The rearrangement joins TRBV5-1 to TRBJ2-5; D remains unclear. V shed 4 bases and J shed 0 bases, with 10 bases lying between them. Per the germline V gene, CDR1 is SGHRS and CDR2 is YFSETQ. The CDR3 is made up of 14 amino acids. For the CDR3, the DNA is TGCGCCAGCAGCCCCCGGACGGACCAAGAGACCCAGTACTTC. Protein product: CASSPRTDQETQYF.

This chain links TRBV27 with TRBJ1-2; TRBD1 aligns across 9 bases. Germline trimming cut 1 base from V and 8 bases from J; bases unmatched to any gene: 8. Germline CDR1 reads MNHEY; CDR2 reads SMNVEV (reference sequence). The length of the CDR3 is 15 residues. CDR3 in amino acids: CASSLYPGQGSGYTF. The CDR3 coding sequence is TGTGCCAGCAGTTTATACCCGGGACAGGGTTCCGGCTACACCTTC.